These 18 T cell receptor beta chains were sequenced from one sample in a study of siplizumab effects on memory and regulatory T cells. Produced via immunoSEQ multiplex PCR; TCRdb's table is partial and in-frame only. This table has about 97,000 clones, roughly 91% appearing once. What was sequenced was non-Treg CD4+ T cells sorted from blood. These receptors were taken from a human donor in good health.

The CDR3 here is CASSYSGGSYNEQFF. DNA of the CDR3: TGTGCCAGCAGTTACTCGGGGGGCTCCTACAATGAGCAGTTCTTC. The chain carries TRBV6-5 and TRBJ2-1, with D perhaps TRBD2 (6 bases). CDR1 MNHEY and CDR2 SVGAGI come from the germline V gene. The CDR3 is made up of 15 amino acids. The V end was cut by 0 bases, the J end by 0 bases, with 6 bases between.

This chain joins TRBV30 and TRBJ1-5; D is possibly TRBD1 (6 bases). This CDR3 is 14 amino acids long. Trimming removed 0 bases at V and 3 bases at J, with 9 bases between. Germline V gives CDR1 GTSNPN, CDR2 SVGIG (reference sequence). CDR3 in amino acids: CAWSVGGLNQPQHF. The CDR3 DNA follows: TGTGCCTGGAGTGTCGGGGGGCTCAATCAGCCCCAGCATTTT.

The DNA for the CDR3 is TGTGCCAGCAGTTTGTTAAACACTGAAGCTTTCTTT. Residues: CASSLLNTEAFF. The gene calls are TRBV28 and TRBJ1-1; D unresolved. Germline V lookup: CDR1 MDHEN, CDR2 SYDVKM. CDR3 size: 12 residues. The ends were cut back, 3 bases at V and 2 bases at J, with 4 bases in the middle.

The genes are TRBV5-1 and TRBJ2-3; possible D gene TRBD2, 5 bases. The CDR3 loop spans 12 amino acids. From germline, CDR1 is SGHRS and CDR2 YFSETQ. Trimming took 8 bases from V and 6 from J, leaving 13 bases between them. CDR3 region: CASSEAGDTQYF. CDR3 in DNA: TGCGCCAGTAGTGAGGCGGGTGATACGCAGTATTTT. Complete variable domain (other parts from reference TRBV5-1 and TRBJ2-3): KAGVTQTPRYLIKTRGQQVTLSCSPISGHRSVSWYQQTPGQGLQFLFEYFSETQRNKGNFPGRFSGRQFSNSRSEMNVSTLELGDSALYLCASSEAGDTQYFGPGTRLTVL.

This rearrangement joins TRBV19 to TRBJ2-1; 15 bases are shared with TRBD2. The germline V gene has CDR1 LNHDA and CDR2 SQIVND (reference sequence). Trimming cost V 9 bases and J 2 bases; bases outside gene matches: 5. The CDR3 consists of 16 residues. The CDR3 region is CASTRTSGRAYNEQFF. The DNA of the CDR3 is TGTGCCAGCACAAGGACTAGCGGGAGGGCCTACAATGAGCAGTTCTTC. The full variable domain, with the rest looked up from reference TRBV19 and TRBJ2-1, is DGGITQSPKYLFRKEGQNVTLSCEQNLNHDAMYWYRQDPGQGLRLIYYSQIVNDFQKGDIAEGYSVSREKKESFPLTVTSAQKNPTAFYLCASTRTSGRAYNEQFFGPGTRLTVL.

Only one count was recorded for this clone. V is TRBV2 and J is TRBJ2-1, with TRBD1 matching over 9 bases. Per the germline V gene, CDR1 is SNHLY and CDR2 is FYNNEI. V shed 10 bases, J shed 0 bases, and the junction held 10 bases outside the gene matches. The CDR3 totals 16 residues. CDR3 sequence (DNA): TGTGCCATCTCTGAACAGGGGGCCTACTCCTACAATGAGCAGTTCTTC. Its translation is CAISEQGAYSYNEQFF.

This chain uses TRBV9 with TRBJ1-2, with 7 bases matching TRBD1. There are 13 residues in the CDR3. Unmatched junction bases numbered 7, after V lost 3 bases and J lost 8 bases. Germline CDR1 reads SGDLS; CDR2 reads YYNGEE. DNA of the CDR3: TGTGCCAGCAGCGGGGGCCGGGACAGCGGCTACACCTTC. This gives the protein CASSGGRDSGYTF. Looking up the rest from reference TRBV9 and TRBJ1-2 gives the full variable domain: DSGVTQTPKHLITATGQRVTLRCSPRSGDLSVYWYQQSLDQGLQFLIQYYNGEERAKGNILERFSAQQFPDLHSELNLSSLELGDSALYFCASSGGRDSGYTFGSGTRLTVV.

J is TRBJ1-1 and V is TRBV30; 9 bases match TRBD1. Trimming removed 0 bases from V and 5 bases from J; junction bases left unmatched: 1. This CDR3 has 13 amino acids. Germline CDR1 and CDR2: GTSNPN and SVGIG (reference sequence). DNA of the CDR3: TGTGCCTGGAGTGTGGACAGGGGTACTGAAGCTTTCTTT. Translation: CAWSVDRGTEAFF.

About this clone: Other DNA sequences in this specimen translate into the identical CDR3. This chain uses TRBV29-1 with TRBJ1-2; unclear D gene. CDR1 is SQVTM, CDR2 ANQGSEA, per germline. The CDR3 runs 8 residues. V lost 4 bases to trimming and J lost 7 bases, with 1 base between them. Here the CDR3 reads CSVGGYTF. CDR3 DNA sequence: TGCAGCGTTGGTGGCTACACCTTC.

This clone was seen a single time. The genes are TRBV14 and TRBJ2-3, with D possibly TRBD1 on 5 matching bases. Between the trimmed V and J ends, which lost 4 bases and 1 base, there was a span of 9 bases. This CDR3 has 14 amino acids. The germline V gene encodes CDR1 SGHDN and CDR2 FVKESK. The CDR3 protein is CASSRPGRTDTQYF. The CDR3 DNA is TGTGCCAGCAGCCGTCCAGGGCGCACAGATACGCAGTATTTT. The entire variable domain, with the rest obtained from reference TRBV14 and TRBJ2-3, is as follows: EAGVTQFPSHSVIEKGQTVTLRCDPISGHDNLYWYRRVMGKEIKFLLHFVKESKQDESGMPNNRFLAERTGGTYSTLKVQPAELEDSGVYFCASSRPGRTDTQYFGPGTRLTVL.

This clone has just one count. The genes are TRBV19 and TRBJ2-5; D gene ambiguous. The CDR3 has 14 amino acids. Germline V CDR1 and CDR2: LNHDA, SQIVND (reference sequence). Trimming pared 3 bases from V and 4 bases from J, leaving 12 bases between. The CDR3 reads CASSMGRRGETQYF. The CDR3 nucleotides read TGTGCCAGTAGTATGGGCAGGCGCGGAGAGACCCAGTACTTC.

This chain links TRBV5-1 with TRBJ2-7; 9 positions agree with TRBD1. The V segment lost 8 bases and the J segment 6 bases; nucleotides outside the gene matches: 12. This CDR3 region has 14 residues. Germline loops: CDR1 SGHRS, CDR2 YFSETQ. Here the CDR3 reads CASHGGQGSTEQYF. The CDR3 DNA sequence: TGCGCCAGTCACGGGGGACAGGGATCGACCGAGCAGTACTTC.

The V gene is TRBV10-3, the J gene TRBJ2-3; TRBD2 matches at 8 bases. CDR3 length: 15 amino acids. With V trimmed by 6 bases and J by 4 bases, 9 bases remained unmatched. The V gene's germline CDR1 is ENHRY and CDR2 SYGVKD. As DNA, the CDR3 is TGTGCCATCAGGGATAGCGGGAAGCCTCCAGATACGCAGTATTTT. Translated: CAIRDSGKPPDTQYF.

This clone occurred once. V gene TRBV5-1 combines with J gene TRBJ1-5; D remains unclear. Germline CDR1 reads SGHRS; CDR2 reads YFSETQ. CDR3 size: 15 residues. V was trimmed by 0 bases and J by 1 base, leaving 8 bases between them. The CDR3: CASSLEGRSNQPQHF. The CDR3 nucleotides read TGCGCCAGCAGCTTGGAGGGTAGGAGCAATCAGCCCCAGCATTTT.

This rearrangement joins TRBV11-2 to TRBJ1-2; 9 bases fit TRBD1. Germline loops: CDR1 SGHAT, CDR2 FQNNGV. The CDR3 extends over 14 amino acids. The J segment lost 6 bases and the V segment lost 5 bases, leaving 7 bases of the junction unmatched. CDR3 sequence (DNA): TGTGCCAGCAGCCTGGGACAGGGAACCCATGGCTACACCTTC. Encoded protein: CASSLGQGTHGYTF. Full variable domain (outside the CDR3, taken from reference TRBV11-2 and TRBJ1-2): EAGVAQSPRYKIIEKRQSVAFWCNPISGHATLYWYQQILGQGPKLLIQFQNNGVVDDSQLPKDRFSAERLKGVDSTLKIQPAKLEDSAVYLCASSLGQGTHGYTFGSGTRLTVV.

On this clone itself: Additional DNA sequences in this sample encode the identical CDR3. CDR3 residues: CASSQGPGEYEQYF. CDR3 sequence (DNA): TGTGCCAGCAGCCAAGGGCCCGGCGAGTACGAGCAGTACTTC. V usage is TRBV4-2 and J usage is TRBJ2-7; D unclear. CDR3 length equals 14 residues. Trimming stripped 1 base from V and 4 bases from J, with 11 bases between. Per the germline V gene, CDR1 is LGHNA and CDR2 is YNFKEQ.

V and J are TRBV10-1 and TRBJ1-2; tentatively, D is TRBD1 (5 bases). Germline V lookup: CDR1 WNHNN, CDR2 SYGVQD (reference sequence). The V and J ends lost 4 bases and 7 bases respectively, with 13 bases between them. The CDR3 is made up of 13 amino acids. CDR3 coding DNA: TGCGCCAGCAGTGGGACAAGTTCGGGTGGCTACACCTTC. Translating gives CASSGTSSGGYTF.

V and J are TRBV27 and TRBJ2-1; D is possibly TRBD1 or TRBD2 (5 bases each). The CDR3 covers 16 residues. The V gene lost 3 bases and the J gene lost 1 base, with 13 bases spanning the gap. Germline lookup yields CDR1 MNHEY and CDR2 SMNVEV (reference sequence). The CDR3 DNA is TGTGCCAGCAGTTTTTATAGAGGGGAATCCTACAATGAGCAGTTCTTC. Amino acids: CASSFYRGESYNEQFF.